Following are 22 T cell receptor beta chains from one sample sequenced in a study of T cells in Graves' hyperthyroidism and ophthalmopathy. RNA transcripts provided the source from which TCR beta CDR3 regions were amplified. HTBI primers were the set used in a first-round RT-PCR of the TCR CDR3. TCRdb ran MiXCR on the multiplex PCR reads and lists one entry per CDR3 protein. The sample lists some 270,000 distinct CDR3 sequences, about 14% seen once, with roughly 8.5% in the top ten. Sequencing was done on a sample of blood. These receptors all come from a woman younger than 45 with Graves' hyperthyroidism that later progressed to Graves' ophthalmopathy.

This clonotype was observed at least ten times. The chain couples TRBV30 to TRBJ2-2, with TRBD2 as a possible D gene (6 bases). Between the trimmed V and J ends, which lost 3 bases and 4 bases, there was a span of 15 bases. CDR1 GTSNPN and CDR2 SVGIG come from the germline V gene (reference sequence). This CDR3 comprises 15 residues. The CDR3 spells CAWRIYGSITGELFF. The DNA of the CDR3 is TGTGCCTGGAGGATTTACGGGAGTATCACCGGGGAGCTGTTTTTT.

This clonotype was picked up many times. The V and J genes are TRBV12-3 or TRBV12-4 and TRBJ2-2, with D unclear. V dropped 5 bases and J dropped 6 bases, with 10 bases sitting between them. The CDR3 is 13 residues long. CDR3 nucleotide sequence: TGTGCCAGCAGTCGGAGTGATCCCGGGGAGCTGTTTTTT. Protein product: CASSRSDPGELFF.

This clonotype has ten or more counts. This chain uses TRBV20-1 with TRBJ2-3; the D gene could be TRBD1 or TRBD2 (5 bases each). The ends were cut back, 1 base at V and 2 bases at J, with 16 bases in the middle. CDR1 is DFQATT, CDR2 SNEGSKA, per germline (reference sequence). The CDR3 covers 16 residues. The CDR3 sequence is CSARGSTRGNTDTQYF. In DNA, the CDR3 is TGCAGTGCTAGAGGATCTACTCGGGGCAACACAGATACGCAGTATTTT.

The chain is built from TRBV4-3 and TRBJ1-1, with a tentative D call TRBD1 (5 bases). This CDR3 contains 14 residues. V lost 4 bases and J lost 3, with 12 bases in between. Per the germline V gene, CDR1 is LGHNA and CDR2 is YSLEER. The chain's CDR3 is CASSPGQMDTEAFF. For the CDR3, the DNA is TGCGCCAGCAGCCCCGGACAAATGGACACTGAAGCTTTCTTT.

This clonotype was detected ten times or more. V and J are TRBV7-6 and TRBJ2-7; 9 bases are a match to TRBD1. With V trimmed by 1 base and J by 7 bases, 14 bases remained unmatched. CDR1 and CDR2 from the germline V gene are SGHVS and FNYEAQ. The CDR3 loop spans 17 amino acids. The CDR3 DNA follows: TGTGCCAGCAGCTTAGAAGGGACAGGGCTGACCGAGGGGGAGCAGTACTTC. Translation gives CASSLEGTGLTEGEQYF.

The CDR3 nucleotides are TGTGCCACCGTTACAGGGGACTATGGCTACACCTTC. Translating gives CATVTGDYGYTF. The rearrangement joins TRBV6-2 or TRBV6-3 to TRBJ1-2, with 7 bases aligning to TRBD1. J gave up 3 bases and V 10 bases, and 5 bases lay outside the gene matches. The germline V gene has CDR1 MNHEY and CDR2 SVGEGT. This CDR3 region has 12 residues.

Ten or more counts support this clonotype. J is TRBJ2-3 and V is TRBV30, with TRBD2 matching over 10 bases. This CDR3 is built from 16 residues. Trimming removed 0 bases from V and 4 bases from J; junction bases left unmatched: 7. Germline-derived CDR1 and CDR2 are GTSNPN and SVGIG (reference sequence). The CDR3 DNA sequence: TGTGCCTGGAGTGTACATATACTAGCGGGACCAGATACGCAGTATTTT. Residues: CAWSVHILAGPDTQYF.

This clonotype was recorded many times. The chain combines TRBV12-3 or TRBV12-4 with TRBJ2-6, with a tentative D call TRBD1 (5 bases). CDR3 length equals 14 residues. V lost 5 bases, J lost 2 bases, and 7 bases lay in between. Written as DNA, the CDR3 is TGTGCCAGCAGTAGGGGTCCTGGGGCCAACGTCCTGACTTTC. Protein: CASSRGPGANVLTF.

There are many counts of this clonotype. This chain joins TRBV29-1 and TRBJ2-5, with TRBD2 matching 7 bases. CDR1 and CDR2 (germline): SQVTM, ANQGSEA. The J segment lost 2 bases and the V segment lost 3 bases, leaving 6 bases of the junction unmatched. CDR3 length: 14 residues. The CDR3 DNA is TGCAGCGTTGAGGGAGGGCACGGGCAAGAGACCCAGTACTTC. This encodes CSVEGGHGQETQYF.

This clonotype was observed at least ten times. The chain is built from TRBV6-1 and TRBJ2-3; tentatively, D is TRBD2 (6 bases). Germline V gene sequence: CDR1 MNHNS, CDR2 SASEGT. This CDR3 has 15 amino acids. Trimming removed 5 bases at V and 4 bases at J, with 16 bases between. CDR3 coding DNA: TGTGCCAGCAGTTCCCAGATGGCTAGCGCAGATACGCAGTATTTT. Amino acid sequence: CASSSQMASADTQYF.

Only a few counts were recorded for this clonotype. V gene TRBV6-1 combines with J gene TRBJ2-1; possibly TRBD2 for D (5 bases). The V and J ends lost 8 bases and 8 bases respectively, with 13 bases between them. The CDR3 is 12 residues long. Germline CDR1 and CDR2: MNHNS and SASEGT. CDR3 sequence reads: CASAFSADEQFF. In DNA form, the CDR3 reads TGTGCCAGCGCCTTTAGCGCAGATGAGCAGTTCTTC.

This clonotype was detected a few times. Being one base from a much bigger clone, this may be a read error. The chain couples TRBV18 to TRBJ2-7; the match to TRBD2 covers 8 bases. This CDR3 is 16 amino acids long. The V gene end was trimmed by 3 bases and the J gene end by 9 bases; junction bases not matched to a gene: 16. CDR1 and CDR2 from the germline V gene are KGHSH and LQKENI. The CDR3 DNA follows: TGTGCCAGCTCACCTGCTTTAGCGGGATCGTATCCCGTGCAGTACTTC. Protein sequence: CASSPALAGSYPVQYF. Filled out from reference TRBV18 and TRBJ2-7, the complete variable domain reads NAGVMQNPRHLVRRRGQEARLRCSPMKGHSHVYWYRQLPEEGLKFMVYLQKENIIDESGMPKERFSAEFPKEGPSILRIQQVVRGDSAAYFCASSPALAGSYPVQYFGPGTRLTVT.

This clonotype was found many times. CDR3 region: CASSEGTGRNEQFF. CDR3 bases: TGTGCCAGCAGTGAGGGGACAGGGCGGAATGAGCAGTTCTTC. The chain has TRBV6-1 and TRBJ2-1; TRBD1 agrees at 9 bases. Germline CDR1 reads MNHNS; CDR2 reads SASEGT. The CDR3 covers 14 residues. Germline trimming cut 3 bases from V and 7 bases from J; bases unmatched to any gene: 4.

The chain joins TRBV4-1 to TRBJ2-7; D possibly corresponds to TRBD2 (7 bases). CDR1 and CDR2 (germline): MGHRA, YSYEKL. With 2 bases removed from V and 2 bases from J, the gap between germline ends came to 16 bases. The CDR3 is made up of 16 amino acids. The CDR3: CASSQPQGGDPYEQYF. DNA for the CDR3: TGCGCCAGCAGCCAACCACAGGGAGGGGACCCCTACGAGCAGTACTTC.

V is TRBV6-2 or TRBV6-3 and J is TRBJ1-4, with 8 bases aligning to TRBD1. CDR1 and CDR2 from the germline V gene are MNHEY and SVGEGT. The V segment lost 6 bases and the J segment 6 bases; nucleotides outside the gene matches: 6. The CDR3 covers 14 residues. CDR3 in DNA: TGTGCCAGCAGGTGGACAGGGCGGGATGAAAAACTGTTTTTT. Encoded protein: CASRWTGRDEKLFF.

The chain joins TRBV15 to TRBJ2-1; 7 nucleotides align to TRBD2. Germline V gene lookup returns CDR1 LNHNV and CDR2 YYDKDF (reference sequence). The CDR3 is 16 residues long. V gave up 1 base and J gave up 6 bases; unmatched junction bases: 9. The CDR3 DNA is TGTGCCACCAGCAGAGGCAATAGCGGGCTGGGCAATGAGCAGTTCTTC. Translated: CATSRGNSGLGNEQFF.

The sample holds many counts of this clonotype. The rearrangement joins TRBV9 to TRBJ2-3; D is perhaps TRBD2 (5 bases). The germline gives CDR1 SGDLS, CDR2 YYNGEE. The ends were cut back, 2 bases at V and 6 bases at J, with 16 bases in the middle. The CDR3 contains 15 residues. CDR3 sequence: CASSVASLPRDTQYF. The CDR3, as DNA: TGTGCCAGCAGCGTGGCTAGCCTGCCGAGGGATACGCAGTATTTT.

A few counts support this clonotype. This could be a read error, since a much larger clone is one nucleotide away. This sequence joins TRBV7-2 and TRBJ2-7, with 7 bases that match TRBD2. CDR1 and CDR2 from the germline V gene are SGHTA and FQGNSA. The CDR3 runs to 14 residues. V lost 4 bases, J lost 7 bases, and 10 bases stayed unmatched. CDR3 nucleotide sequence: TGTGCCAGCAGCTCCCAGAGCGGGAATGGAGAGCAGTACTTC. Its protein product is CASSSQSGNGEQYF.

As concerns this clonotype: One base away lies a much larger clone, so this may be a sequencing read error. The rearrangement links TRBV6-1 to TRBJ1-2; no definite D call. Per germline, CDR1 MNHNS and CDR2 SASEGT. This CDR3 contains 13 residues. V was trimmed by 10 bases and J by 4 bases, leaving 16 bases between them. CDR3 sequence: CATTKTVSYGYTF. The CDR3 DNA sequence: TGTGCCACCACGAAGACGGTGAGCTATGGCTACACCTTC.

The chain uses TRBV5-4 and TRBJ1-1, with D possibly TRBD1 on 5 matching bases. The CDR3 spans 15 residues. Germline values: CDR1 SGHNT, CDR2 YYREEE (reference sequence). V dropped 5 bases and J dropped 1 base, with 15 bases sitting between them. The CDR3 bases are TGTGCCAGCAGTCCTCCCGGGGCCGAGAACACTGAAGCTTTCTTT. Protein sequence: CASSPPGAENTEAFF.

This clonotype showed up many times. The gene calls are TRBV7-2 and TRBJ1-4, with D possibly being TRBD1 (6 bases). In germline, CDR1 is SGHTA, CDR2 FQGNSA. The CDR3 totals 17 residues. V lost 5 bases, J lost 7 bases, and 23 bases lay in between. The CDR3 nucleotides are TGTGCCAGCAGCCGATCCCCGGGGGGGCGGGTCGGTGAAAAACTGTTTTTT. Translation: CASSRSPGGRVGEKLFF.

This clonotype was counted ten times or more. This chain joins TRBV7-2 and TRBJ2-7, with D perhaps TRBD1 (7 bases). CDR3 length equals 16 residues. From germline, CDR1 is SGHTA and CDR2 FQGNSA. V was cut by 3 bases and J by 2 bases, with 17 bases left in between. DNA of the CDR3: TGTGCCAGCAGCTTGCTAAAAGGGGGCGGGGCCTACGAGCAGTACTTC. This translates into CASSLLKGGGAYEQYF.